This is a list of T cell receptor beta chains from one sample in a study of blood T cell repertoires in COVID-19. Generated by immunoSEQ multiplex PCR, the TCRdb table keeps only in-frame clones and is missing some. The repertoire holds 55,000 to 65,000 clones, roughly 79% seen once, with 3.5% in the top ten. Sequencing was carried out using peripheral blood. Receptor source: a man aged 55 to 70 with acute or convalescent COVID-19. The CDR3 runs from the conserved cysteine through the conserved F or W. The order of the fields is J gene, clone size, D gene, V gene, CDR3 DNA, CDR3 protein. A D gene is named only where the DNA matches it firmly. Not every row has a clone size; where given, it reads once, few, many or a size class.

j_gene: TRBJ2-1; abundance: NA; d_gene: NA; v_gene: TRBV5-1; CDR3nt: TGCGCCAGCAGCCCGGGGACTCTCAATGAGCAGTTCTTC; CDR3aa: CASSPGTLNEQFF
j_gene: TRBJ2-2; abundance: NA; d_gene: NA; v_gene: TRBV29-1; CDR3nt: TGCAGCGTTGGATACGGGGATGGCGGGGAGCTGTTTTTT; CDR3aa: CSVGYGDGGELFF
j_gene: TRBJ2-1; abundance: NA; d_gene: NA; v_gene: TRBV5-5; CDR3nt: TGTGCCAGCAGCTCGGAGGGGTCGGGTGACAATGAGCAGTTCTTC; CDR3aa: CASSSEGSGDNEQFF
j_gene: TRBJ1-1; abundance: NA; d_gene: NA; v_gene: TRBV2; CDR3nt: TGTGCCAGCAGTGTGGGGAGGGACACTGAAGCTTTCTTT; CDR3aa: CASSVGRDTEAFF
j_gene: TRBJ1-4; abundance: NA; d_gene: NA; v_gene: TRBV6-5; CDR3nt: TGTGCCACTAAACGGGGGGCAACTAATGAAAAACTGTTTTTT; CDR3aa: CATKRGATNEKLFF
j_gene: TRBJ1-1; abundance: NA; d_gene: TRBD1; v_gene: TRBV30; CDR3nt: TGTGCCTGGACCCCCACGGACAGGGGCCCCGAAGCTTTCTTT; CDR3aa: CAWTPTDRGPEAFF
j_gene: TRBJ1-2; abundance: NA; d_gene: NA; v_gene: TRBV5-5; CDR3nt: TGTGCCAGCAGCCTGGGGGTCGAACTACGGGGCTATGGCTACACCTTC; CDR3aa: CASSLGVELRGYGYTF
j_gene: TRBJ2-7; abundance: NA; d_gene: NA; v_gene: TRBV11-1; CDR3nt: TGTGCCAGCAGCTTGACAGGCTACGAGCAGTACTTC; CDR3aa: CASSLTGYEQYF
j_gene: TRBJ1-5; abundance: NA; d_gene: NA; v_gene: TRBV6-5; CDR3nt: TGTGCCAGCGGGGAGGGCGTGATTCAGCCCCAGCATTTT; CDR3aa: CASGEGVIQPQHF
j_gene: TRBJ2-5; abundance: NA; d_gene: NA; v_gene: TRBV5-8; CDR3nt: TGTGCCAGCAGCTTGGAATTCGCGGAAGAGACCCAGTACTTC; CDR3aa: CASSLEFAEETQYF
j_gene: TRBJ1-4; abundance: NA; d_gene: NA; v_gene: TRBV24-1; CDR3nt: TGTGCCACCAGTGATCCGACAGAGGATAATGAAAAACTGTTTTTT; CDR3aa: CATSDPTEDNEKLFF
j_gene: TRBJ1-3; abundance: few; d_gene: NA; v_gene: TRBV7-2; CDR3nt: TGTGCCAGCAGCCGGGACTACGGCTCTGGAAACACCATATATTTT; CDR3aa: CASSRDYGSGNTIYF
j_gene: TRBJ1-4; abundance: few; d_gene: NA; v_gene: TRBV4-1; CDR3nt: TGCGCCAGCAGCCTTCGGGAGAATGAAAAACTGTTTTTT; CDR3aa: CASSLRENEKLFF
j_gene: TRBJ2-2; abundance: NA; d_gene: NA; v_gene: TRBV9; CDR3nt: TGTGCCAGCAGCGTAGGAGTATCGAACACCGGGGAGCTGTTTTTT; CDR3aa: CASSVGVSNTGELFF
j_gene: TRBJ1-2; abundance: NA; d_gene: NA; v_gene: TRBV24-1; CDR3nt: TGTGCCACCAGTGAAAGCCGGGACACCGGGCTAGAAGGCTACACCTTC; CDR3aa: CATSESRDTGLEGYTF
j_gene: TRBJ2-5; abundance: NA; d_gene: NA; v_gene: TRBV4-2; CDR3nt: TGTGCCAGCAGCCAAGGTTTTATAGAGACCCAGTACTTC; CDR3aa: CASSQGFIETQYF
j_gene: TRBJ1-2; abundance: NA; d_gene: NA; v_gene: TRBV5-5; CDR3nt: TGTGCCAGCAGCTTGGCCGCGTCGGAGATAGCCTACACCTTC; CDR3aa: CASSLAASEIAYTF
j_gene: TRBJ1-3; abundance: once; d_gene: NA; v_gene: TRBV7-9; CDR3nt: TGTGCCAGCAGCCTTGACCGACAGGTGACCTCTGGAAACACCATATATTTT; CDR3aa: CASSLDRQVTSGNTIYF
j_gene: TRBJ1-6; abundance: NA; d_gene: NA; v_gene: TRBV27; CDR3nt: TGTGCCAGTTCGCCGGTTAATAATTCACCCCTCCACTTT; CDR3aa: CASSPVNNSPLHF
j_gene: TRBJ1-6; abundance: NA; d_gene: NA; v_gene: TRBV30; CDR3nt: TGTGCCTGGAGGGGACTAAAGAATTCACCCCTCCACTTT; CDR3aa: CAWRGLKNSPLHF
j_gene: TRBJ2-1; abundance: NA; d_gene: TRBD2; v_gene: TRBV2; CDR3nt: TGTGCCAGCAGTGGGACTAGCGGGAAGTCGAATGAGCAGTTCTTC; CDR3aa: CASSGTSGKSNEQFF
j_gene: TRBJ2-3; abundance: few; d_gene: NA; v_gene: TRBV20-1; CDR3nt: TGCAGTGCTAGTTTCCCCCCTATGGCGCAGTATTTT; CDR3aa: CSASFPPMAQYF
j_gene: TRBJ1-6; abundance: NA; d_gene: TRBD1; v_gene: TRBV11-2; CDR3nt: TGTGCCAGCAACGTGGGACAGTATAATTCACCCCTCCACTTT; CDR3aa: CASNVGQYNSPLHF
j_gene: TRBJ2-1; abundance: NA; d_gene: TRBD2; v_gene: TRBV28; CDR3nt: TGTGCCAGCTACAGCGGGGGGAGTTTAAGTGAGCAGTTCTTC; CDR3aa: CASYSGGSLSEQFF
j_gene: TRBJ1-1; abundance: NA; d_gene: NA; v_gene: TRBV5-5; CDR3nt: TGTGCCAGCAGCTTGGGCAGGGTGGTCACTGAAGCTTTCTTT; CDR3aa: CASSLGRVVTEAFF
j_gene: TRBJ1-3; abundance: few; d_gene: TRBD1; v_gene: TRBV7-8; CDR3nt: TGTGCCAGCAGCGAACGACAGGGACACTCTGGAAACACCATATATTTT; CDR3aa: CASSERQGHSGNTIYF
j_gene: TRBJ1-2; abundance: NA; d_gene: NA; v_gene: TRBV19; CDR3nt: TGTGCCAGTAGTATTCCGGGTCCTTATGGCTACACCTTC; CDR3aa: CASSIPGPYGYTF